A single sample is the source of the 26 T cell receptor beta chains below, sequenced in a study of blood T cells in healthy people across ages. Together with a sample-barcoded 5' primer, a J-beta primer mix was included in a second PCR lasting roughly 6 to 12 cycles. TCRdb passed the 5' RACE reads through MiXCR, listing each CDR3 protein once. The table records under 850,000 distinct CDR3 sequences, approximately 35% of them present only once. The sample was blood. The origin of the receptors is a man between 18 and 29 years old in good health.

V is TRBV10-3 and J is TRBJ1-2; 8 bases are shared with TRBD1. Germline assignment: CDR1 ENHRY and CDR2 SYGVKD. CDR3 size: 15 residues. Germline trimming cut 9 bases from V and 3 bases from J; bases unmatched to any gene: 12. CDR3 region: CAIGQGDSNDYGYTF. In nucleotides, the CDR3 is TGTGCCATAGGACAGGGTGACTCGAATGACTATGGCTACACCTTC.

This clonotype was detected only a few times. This chain connects TRBV20-1 to TRBJ1-4, with D uncertain. In germline, CDR1 is DFQATT, CDR2 SNEGSKA (reference sequence). The V gene lost 0 bases and the J gene lost 0 bases, with 11 bases spanning the gap. The CDR3 runs to 16 residues. The CDR3 DNA reads as TGCAGTGCTAGAGATCTCGGGGATCCAACTAATGAAAAACTGTTTTTT. Residues: CSARDLGDPTNEKLFF.

The chain employs TRBV20-1 and TRBJ2-4; 9 bases are a match to TRBD2. With V trimmed by 2 bases and J by 13 bases, 18 bases remained unmatched. The CDR3 totals 16 residues. CDR1 is DFQATT and CDR2 is SNEGSKA in the germline V gene (reference sequence). In DNA, the CDR3 is TGCAGTGCTAGAAGGGGTAGCGGGAGCTCCTACAATGAGCAGTACTTC. It translates to CSARRGSGSSYNEQYF.

The sample holds a few counts of this clonotype. J is TRBJ1-1 and V is TRBV12-3 or TRBV12-4; 8 bases map to TRBD1. This CDR3 has 13 amino acids. Trimming took 5 bases from V and 8 from J; bases not matched to a gene: 7. Here the CDR3 DNA reads TGTGCCAGCAGTCCCCAGGGGGCTAGAGAAGCTTTCTTT. Amino acid sequence: CASSPQGAREAFF.

On this clonotype: This sequence may be a read error, since a much larger clone differs from it by one base. This chain connects TRBV12-3 or TRBV12-4 to TRBJ2-1; possible D gene TRBD2, 6 bases. The V end was cut by 5 bases, the J end by 13 bases, with 24 bases between. The CDR3 has 15 residues. CDR3 nucleotide sequence: TGTGCCAGCAGTCCCCTATGGACGGGGGAAGAGACCCAGTTCTTC. Translation: CASSPLWTGEETQFF.

The chain links TRBV29-1 to TRBJ1-1; D may be TRBD1 (5 bases). The CDR3 is 19 amino acids. Trimming shortened V by 6 bases and J by 0 bases, and 29 bases separated the two germline ends. CDR1 SQVTM and CDR2 ANQGSEA come from the germline V gene. The CDR3 reads CSVPWEGRGWLRLNTEAFF. The CDR3 nucleotides are TGCAGCGTCCCCTGGGAAGGGCGGGGGTGGTTAAGGTTGAACACTGAAGCTTTCTTT.

The sample holds many counts of this clonotype. The chain combines TRBV4-3 with TRBJ2-7, with 8 bases fitting TRBD2. This CDR3 is 15 amino acids long. The germline gives CDR1 LGHNA, CDR2 YSLEER. V gave up 4 bases and J gave up 4 bases; unmatched junction bases: 9. CDR3 nucleotides: TGCGCCAGCAGCCCCCGGGAGGGGGTTAGGTACGAGCAGTACTTC. Translating gives CASSPREGVRYEQYF.

The V and J genes are TRBV5-6 and TRBJ2-1; D is ambiguous. Germline V gene data show CDR1 as SGHDT and CDR2 as YYEEEE. The germline V and J ends were trimmed by 1 base and 10 bases, with 6 bases remaining between them. CDR3 size: 11 residues. The CDR3 DNA reads TGTGCCAGCAGCTTGCGTTTAGAGCAGTTCTTC. Protein product: CASSLRLEQFF. Looking up the rest from reference TRBV5-6 and TRBJ2-1 gives the full variable domain: DAGVTQSPTHLIKTRGQQVTLRCSPKSGHDTVSWYQQALGQGPQFIFQYYEEEERQRGNFPDRFSGHQFPNYSSELNVNALLLGDSALYLCASSLRLEQFFGPGTRLTVL.

This clonotype was seen only a few times. V is TRBV7-2 and J is TRBJ2-3; TRBD1 matches at 11 bases. Germline values: CDR1 SGHTA, CDR2 FQGNSA. The J segment lost 5 bases and the V segment lost 0 bases, leaving 1 base of the junction unmatched. The CDR3 runs to 15 residues. The CDR3, as DNA: TGTGCCAGCAGCTTAGCTGGGACAGGGGGAGATACGCAGTATTTT. Translation gives CASSLAGTGGDTQYF.

This clonotype came up a few times. The V gene is TRBV5-1, the J gene TRBJ2-3, with a weak D call TRBD1 (5 bases). The length of the CDR3 is 16 residues. Germline assignment: CDR1 SGHRS and CDR2 YFSETQ. V gave up 0 bases and J gave up 4 bases, with 15 bases separating them. Here the CDR3 DNA reads TGCGCCAGCAGCTTGGATTCAGAAGGGGCGGCAGATACGCAGTATTTT. This sequence encodes CASSLDSEGAADTQYF. Based on the CDR3 plus reference TRBV5-1 and TRBJ2-3, the full variable domain is KAGVTQTPRYLIKTRGQQVTLSCSPISGHRSVSWYQQTPGQGLQFLFEYFSETQRNKGNFPGRFSGRQFSNSRSEMNVSTLELGDSALYLCASSLDSEGAADTQYFGPGTRLTVL.

The chain has TRBV4-1 and TRBJ2-3; D may correspond to TRBD1 or TRBD2 (5 bases each). The CDR3 is made up of 15 amino acids. Germline V gives CDR1 MGHRA, CDR2 YSYEKL. Trimming took off 3 bases at V and 3 bases at J, with 13 bases between the two ends. Here the CDR3 reads CASSHMGPSTDTQYF. The CDR3 DNA follows: TGCGCCAGCAGCCATATGGGACCTTCTACAGATACGCAGTATTTT.

There are a few counts of this clonotype. This chain uses TRBV27 with TRBJ2-7, with D possibly being TRBD2 (5 bases). The CDR3 is made up of 13 amino acids. V was shortened by 6 bases and J by 4 bases, with 13 bases between the two germline ends. Germline values: CDR1 MNHEY, CDR2 SMNVEV (reference sequence). The CDR3 DNA sequence: TGTGCCAGCAGCGAGGGAGTTCGTTACGAGCAGTACTTC. It yields the protein CASSEGVRYEQYF.

This clonotype appeared a single time. The V call is TRBV25-1, the J call TRBJ1-2; weak D call: TRBD1 (5 bases). Germline CDR1 is MGHDK and CDR2 is SYGVNS. CDR3 length: 12 amino acids. V was shortened by 8 bases and J by 8 bases, with 15 bases between the two germline ends. The CDR3 DNA reads as TGTGCCAGCCTGGCGGGGGATAGAGGCTACACCTTC. Protein sequence: CASLAGDRGYTF.

Points on this clonotype: Just one base apart from a much larger clone, this may be a read error. The chain is built from TRBV20-1 and TRBJ2-1; no definite D call. Trimming cost V 2 bases and J 5 bases, with 10 bases left between them. Germline-derived CDR1 and CDR2 are DFQATT and SNEGSKA (reference sequence). The CDR3 loop spans 13 amino acids. The DNA of the CDR3 is TGCAGTGCTAGACCGGCAGCGAACAATGAGCAGTTCTTC. This gives the protein CSARPAANNEQFF.

This clonotype occurred a few times. This chain joins TRBV3-1 and TRBJ2-5, with 10 bases lining up with TRBD2. Germline CDR1 is LGHDT and CDR2 is YNNKEL (reference sequence). The CDR3 totals 14 residues. V trimming: 1 base; J trimming: 12 bases; junction bases outside the gene matches: 8. The CDR3 DNA sequence: TGTGCCAGCAGCCAAGGGACTAGCGGTCGTTTAGAGTACTTC. Protein product: CASSQGTSGRLEYF.

The chain recombines TRBV4-1 with TRBJ1-2, with TRBD1 as a possible D gene (6 bases). V dropped 5 bases and J dropped 2 bases, with 15 bases sitting between them. The CDR3 has 15 residues. Germline V gene sequence: CDR1 MGHRA, CDR2 YSYEKL. The CDR3 nucleotides are TGCGCCAGCAGCTCATTCGACAGGCCCAACTATGGCTACACCTTC. This gives the protein CASSSFDRPNYGYTF.

This clonotype was found many times. A read error may account for a junction end that differs from germline. This chain joins TRBV12-3 or TRBV12-4 and TRBJ1-1; D ambiguous. The CDR3 totals 14 residues. CDR3 sequence: CASSLGSRNAEAFF. The CDR3 DNA follows: TGTGCCAGCAGTTTGGGGTCCAGGAACGCTGAAGCTTTCTTT.

The chain combines TRBV12-3 or TRBV12-4 with TRBJ2-4; 7 positions agree with TRBD2. The J call is uncertain, as TRBJ2-7 better fits the DNA end. The CDR3 runs 14 residues. CDR3: CASSPGGGDHEQYF. The CDR3 coding sequence is TGTGCCAGCAGCCCCGGGGGAGGGGACCACGAGCAGTACTTC.

The rearrangement joins TRBV15 to TRBJ2-3; D is unclear. CDR1 and CDR2 (germline): LNHNV, YYDKDF (reference sequence). Trimming took 0 bases from V and 6 from J, leaving 16 bases between them. The CDR3 loop spans 16 amino acids. CDR3 nucleotide sequence: TGTGCCACCAGCAGAGATCGGTTCGGCCACCTGGATACGCAGTATTTT. It yields the protein CATSRDRFGHLDTQYF.

Notes on this clonotype: A junction end diverges from the germline sequence, so it may reflect a read error. The genes are TRBV20-1 and TRBJ2-3; TRBD2 is a possible D gene (6 bases). CDR3 size: 15 residues. The germline V gene has CDR1 DFQATT and CDR2 SNEGSKA (reference sequence). CDR3 nucleotide sequence: TGCAATGCTAGTTTGCGGGACTTAGCAGGAGATACGCAGTATTTT. This gives the protein CNASLRDLAGDTQYF.

About this clonotype: This may arise from a read error, as a much more abundant clone is one base away. The chain uses TRBV7-7 and TRBJ2-1; D gene unclear. The J call could be wrong; TRBJ2-7 is a better fit for the DNA end. Germline loops: CDR1 SSHAT, CDR2 FNYEAQ (reference sequence). This CDR3 is 16 amino acids long. CDR3 DNA: TGTGCTAGCAGCTTAGGGTGGAACAGCTCCTACAATGAGCAGTACTTC. Protein product: CASSLGWNSSYNEQYF.

CDR3 region: CASSQSPQDTEAFF. The DNA for the CDR3 is TGTGCCAGCAGCCAATCTCCCCAGGACACTGAAGCTTTCTTT. The chain has TRBV16 and TRBJ1-1; unclear D gene. Trimming stripped 0 bases from V and 3 bases from J, with 8 bases between. CDR3 length equals 14 residues. Germline V gives CDR1 KGHSY, CDR2 FQNENV. The full variable domain, completed using reference TRBV16 and TRBJ1-1, is GEEVAQTPKHLVRGEGQKAKLYCAPIKGHSYVFWYQQVLKNEFKFLISFQNENVFDETGMPKERFSAKCLPNSPCSLEIQATKLEDSAVYFCASSQSPQDTEAFFGQGTRLTVV.

This clonotype was found a few times. The chain has TRBV20-1 and TRBJ1-5, with D maybe TRBD1 (5 bases). Germline CDR1 and CDR2: DFQATT and SNEGSKA (reference sequence). The V and J ends lost 2 bases and 3 bases respectively, with 11 bases between them. The CDR3 spans 14 residues. CDR3 in amino acids: CSARKSGNNQPQHF. In DNA form, the CDR3 reads TGCAGTGCTAGAAAGTCAGGGAACAATCAGCCCCAGCATTTT.

This clonotype was counted many times. The J gene is TRBJ2-3, the V gene TRBV20-1, with 9 positions matching TRBD1. The CDR3 covers 16 residues. Looked up from germline, CDR1 is DFQATT and CDR2 is SNEGSKA (reference sequence). V lost 1 base, J lost 4 bases, and 9 bases stayed unmatched. The CDR3 DNA follows: TGCAGTGCTAGAGTCGTCCAAGGGACAGGGTCAGATACGCAGTATTTT. Amino acid sequence: CSARVVQGTGSDTQYF.

This clonotype was detected a few times. This sequence joins TRBV7-2 and TRBJ2-3; D is uncertain. The length of the CDR3 is 13 residues. Germline loops: CDR1 SGHTA, CDR2 FQGNSA. V was pared by 6 bases and J by 6 bases, with 13 bases between. The CDR3: CASSAEWDDTQYF. CDR3 DNA sequence: TGTGCCAGCAGTGCGGAGTGGGATGATACGCAGTATTTT.

The CDR3 DNA follows: TGTGCCAGCAGGCGTCAGGGCGGGATTAGCACAGATACGCAGTATTTT. This translates into CASRRQGGISTDTQYF. This sequence joins TRBV12-3 or TRBV12-4 and TRBJ2-3; tentative D call: TRBD2 (6 bases). CDR3 length: 16 residues. V was trimmed by 6 bases and J by 0 bases, leaving 16 bases between them.